This T cell receptor beta chain was sequenced in a study of T-cell memory formation after mild COVID-19. General study points: Confirmation was lacking for SARS-CoV-2 specificity of second-wave clones that peaked on day 37.

Sample barcodes and UMIs were carried by the TCR alpha and TCR beta cDNA libraries that 5'RACE generated with constant-segment primers. TCRdb reprocessed the 5' RACE reads via MiXCR and lists one record per CDR3 protein. The sample contains about 560,000 distinct CDR3 sequences, roughly 17% of which appear only once. Concerning this clonotype itself: Antigen specificity is unknown.

V gave up 0 bases and J gave up 0 bases, with 14 bases separating them. Germline CDR1 is LNHNV and CDR2 is YYDKDF (reference sequence). This CDR3 has 17 residues. This receptor was obtained from an adult woman who had mild COVID-19 (a few samples of this study predate the infection). Cell type and time point are not known. The chain uses TRBV15 and TRBJ1-1; a weak D match, TRBD1 (5 bases). The sequencing input was PBMCs or a T cell subset sorted from them (not recorded which). The CDR3 DNA reads TGTGCCACCAGCAGAGACTCAAGACAGATGATGAACACTGAAGCTTTCTTT. Protein sequence: CATSRDSRQMMNTEAFF.